A selection of T cell receptor beta chains follows, all from one sample in a study of cytomegalovirus exposure and HLA in healthy donors. The method was immunoSEQ multiplex PCR; TCRdb's version includes in-frame clones alone and lacks a portion of them. Of some 200,000 clones in the sample, less than 85% were seen once. Material: PBMCs. The origin of the receptors is a boy under 18 in good health and CMV-seronegative. Both conserved end residues are part of each CDR3. D genes are given only for firm matches. Clone size, where shown, is once, few, many, or a class for clones that have expanded.

j_call: TRBJ2-7; d_call: NA; v_call: TRBV7-9; clone_size: NA; cdr3_aa: CSSSFHSYEQYF; cdr3_nt: TGTTCCAGCAGCTTTCACTCCTACGAGCAGTACTTC
j_call: TRBJ2-1; d_call: TRBD2; v_call: TRBV27; clone_size: NA; cdr3_aa: CASSLGVREGPPYNEQFF; cdr3_nt: TGTGCCAGCAGTTTAGGTGTGAGGGAGGGACCTCCCTACAATGAGCAGTTCTTC
j_call: TRBJ1-5; d_call: TRBD1; v_call: TRBV7-9; clone_size: NA; cdr3_aa: CASSSIGTGRNQPQHF; cdr3_nt: TGTGCCAGCAGCTCGATCGGGACAGGGCGGAATCAGCCCCAGCATTTT
j_call: TRBJ1-1; d_call: NA; v_call: TRBV6-6; clone_size: few; cdr3_aa: CASSYAPPGSTEAFF; cdr3_nt: TGTGCCAGCAGTTACGCGCCCCCGGGGAGCACTGAAGCTTTCTTT
j_call: TRBJ2-7; d_call: NA; v_call: TRBV6-5; clone_size: once; cdr3_aa: CASSPTPDSFYEQYF; cdr3_nt: TGTGCCAGCAGCCCTACCCCCGACAGTTTCTACGAGCAGTACTTC
j_call: TRBJ2-1; d_call: TRBD2; v_call: TRBV2; clone_size: NA; cdr3_aa: CASSHSKTSGGVDEQFF; cdr3_nt: TGTGCCAGCAGCCACTCAAAGACTAGCGGGGGGGTAGATGAGCAGTTCTTC
j_call: TRBJ1-2; d_call: NA; v_call: TRBV30; clone_size: few; cdr3_aa: CAWSVQGSAYGYTF; cdr3_nt: TGTGCCTGGAGTGTCCAGGGATCGGCCTATGGCTACACCTTC
j_call: TRBJ2-5; d_call: TRBD1; v_call: TRBV7-9; clone_size: NA; cdr3_aa: CASSVRTGGPQYF; cdr3_nt: TGTGCCAGCAGCGTACGGACAGGGGGGCCCCAGTACTTC
j_call: TRBJ1-2; d_call: TRBD1; v_call: TRBV5-1; clone_size: NA; cdr3_aa: CASSSGTGAGGYTF; cdr3_nt: TGCGCCAGCAGCTCCGGGACAGGGGCTGGTGGCTACACCTTC
j_call: TRBJ1-1; d_call: NA; v_call: TRBV5-4; clone_size: NA; cdr3_aa: CASSLSGAEAFF; cdr3_nt: TGTGCCAGCAGCTTGTCGGGGGCTGAAGCTTTCTTT
j_call: TRBJ2-3; d_call: TRBD1; v_call: TRBV7-2; clone_size: few; cdr3_aa: CASSLGTGHTDTQYF; cdr3_nt: TGTGCCAGCAGCTTAGGGACAGGGCACACAGATACGCAGTATTTT
j_call: TRBJ2-3; d_call: NA; v_call: TRBV7-3; clone_size: NA; cdr3_aa: CASSRLEGSDTQYF; cdr3_nt: TGTGCCAGCAGTAGGCTAGAGGGATCAGATACGCAGTATTTT
j_call: TRBJ1-1; d_call: NA; v_call: TRBV5-4; clone_size: NA; cdr3_aa: CASSPSRTEGNTEAFF; cdr3_nt: TGTGCCAGCAGCCCCTCCCGGACAGAAGGGAACACTGAAGCTTTCTTT
j_call: TRBJ1-4; d_call: TRBD1; v_call: TRBV7-8; clone_size: NA; cdr3_aa: CASSSNWDRGNNEKLFF; cdr3_nt: TGTGCCAGCAGCTCCAACTGGGACAGGGGCAATAATGAAAAACTGTTTTTT
j_call: TRBJ2-5; d_call: TRBD2; v_call: TRBV7-9; clone_size: NA; cdr3_aa: CASSLPAGTSEETQYF; cdr3_nt: TGTGCCAGCAGCTTACCGGCCGGGACTAGTGAGGAGACCCAGTACTTC